These T cell receptor beta chains were read from a single sample in a study of regulatory T cells in long-lasting Graves disease. TCRdb reanalysed the multiplex PCR reads using MiXCR and keeps one entry per CDR3 protein. The sample has approximately 540,000 distinct CDR3 sequences; around 11% are singletons. This sample also appeared in a second study, on T cells in Graves' hyperthyroidism and ophthalmopathy.

Specimen: peripheral blood mononuclear cells (PBMCs), collected at new diagnosis, from a patient treated with antithyroid drugs. Every receptor here comes from a woman in her twenties or thirties with Graves disease. Each CDR3 is given with its conserved first and last residue. A D gene is named only where the DNA matches it firmly.

NA | TRBV9 | CASSHGSLPHNYGYTF
TRBD1 | TRBV27 | CASRTGPDHWPQHF
NA | TRBV20-1 | CSARAGFRGYEQYF
TRBD2 | TRBV6-2/TRBV6-3 | CASVWSGVASYNEQFF
TRBD2 | TRBV27 | CASSLSVASGNNEQYF
NA | TRBV2 | CASGGANYGYTF
NA | TRBV5-6 | CASSRTGWDTEAFF
NA | TRBV7-9 | CASSLIIADPYGYTF
NA | TRBV20-1 | CSARGKSEAFF
TRBD2 | TRBV20-1 | CSARDPSGGTGELFF
TRBD1 | TRBV19 | CASTQIDRGRDEQFF
TRBD2 | TRBV13 | CASSPGSAGAYEQYF
TRBD2 | TRBV4-1 | CASSRVGLADYNEQFF
NA | TRBV2 | CASEGTLQYEQYF
NA | TRBV7-9 | CASSSTWEPRETQYF
NA | TRBV7-9 | CASSPTGLQREKLFF
NA | TRBV19 | CASSILGEYLDEQFF
NA | TRBV12-3/TRBV12-4 | CASSRRETGTGELFF
TRBD2 | TRBV2 | CASRVWRESSYEQYF
NA | TRBV24-1 | CATSARDRNYGYTF
NA | TRBV18 | CASSPRGANEQFF
NA | TRBV20-1 | CSARYLGEQYF
TRBD1 | TRBV6-1 | CASSLDRGQEYF
TRBD2 | TRBV7-9 | CASSSSGTRSYEQYF
NA | TRBV29-1 | CSVLQNYGYTF
NA | TRBV30 | CAWSVPSYGYTF
NA | TRBV28 | CASSFKDSEYEQYF
NA | TRBV9 | CASSVDSFSGELFF
NA | TRBV30 | CAWRRPVNSPLHF
NA | TRBV4-3 | CASSQEGTGRYGYTF
TRBD1 | TRBV24-1 | CATSDPGTGLNEQFF
NA | TRBV5-5 | CASSLLGSAEAFF
NA | TRBV9 | CASSPLGRAEYNEQFF
NA | TRBV30 | CAWSTFGSFYGYTF
NA | TRBV11-3 | CASSLGFSVGSIKETQYF
NA | TRBV7-9 | CASSLDGNTYGYTF
NA | TRBV20-1 | CSARDPSRGSFSYEQYF
NA | TRBV5-4 | CASSGDRQTQYF
NA | TRBV18 | CASSPVREENEKLFF
NA | TRBV4-1 | CASSKLWGEGKNIQYF